Listed below are T cell receptor beta chains from one sample, sequenced in a study of a mutant IDH1 vaccine in newly diagnosed glioma. Measured with immunoSEQ multiplex PCR; TCRdb has only the in-frame clones, and not every one. The repertoire has 65,000 to 70,000 clones, around 85% of them found once; the top ten carry 2.9%. The sequences come from PBMCs, collected from a glioma patient treated with radiotherapy, temozolomide or both. Receptors were obtained from a man aged 25-45 years with glioma. The CDR3 runs from the conserved cysteine through the conserved F or W. The D gene is left open where the match is weak. Not every row has a clone size; where given, it reads once, few, many or a size class.

TRBV29-1	-	-	TRBJ1-5	CSVSGVVSAPAF	TGCAGCGTCTCCGGGGTGGTGTCAGCCCCAGCATTT
TRBV19	TRBD2	-	TRBJ2-2	CASSIVGLAGENTGELFF	TGTGCCAGTAGTATAGTCGGACTAGCGGGGGAGAACACCGGGGAGCTGTTTTTT
TRBV19	TRBD1	-	TRBJ2-1	CASSIRQGADNEQFF	TGTGCCAGTAGTATTAGACAGGGTGCGGACAATGAGCAGTTCTTC
TRBV29-1	TRBD1	once	TRBJ1-4	CSSTEGAGEKLFF	TGCAGCTCTACCGAGGGGGCCGGGGAAAAACTGTTTTTT
TRBV29-1	TRBD1	-	TRBJ2-7	CSVSRDRGFYEQYF	TGCAGCGTTTCCCGGGACAGGGGATTCTACGAGCAGTACTTC
TRBV27	-	-	TRBJ1-5	CASSFRGNQPQHF	TGTGCCAGCAGTTTCCGGGGAAATCAGCCCCAGCATTTT
TRBV2	TRBD1	few	TRBJ1-5	CASKGQVNQPQHF	TGTGCCAGCAAAGGACAGGTTAATCAGCCCCAGCATTTT
TRBV4-2	TRBD1	-	TRBJ2-7	CASSQETGNLYEQYF	TGTGCCAGCAGCCAAGAGACAGGGAACCTCTACGAGCAGTACTTC
TRBV19	-	-	TRBJ1-1	CASSIGRAANTEAFF	TGTGCCAGTAGTATTGGTAGGGCTGCGAACACTGAAGCTTTCTTT
TRBV9	-	-	TRBJ1-1	CASSPRGGYEAFF	TGTGCCAGCAGCCCCCGAGGGGGATATGAAGCTTTCTTT
TRBV28	-	-	TRBJ1-2	CAIERGRVYGYTF	TGTGCCATCGAACGAGGCCGTGTCTATGGCTACACCTTC
TRBV29-1	TRBD1	-	TRBJ2-3	CSVEVQGAADTQYF	TGCAGCGTTGAAGTACAGGGGGCCGCAGATACGCAGTATTTT
TRBV18	-	-	TRBJ2-5	CASSPEETQYF	TGTGCCAGCTCACCGGAAGAGACCCAGTACTTC
TRBV16	-	once	TRBJ1-1	CASSRGKNTEAFF	TGTGCCAGCAGCCGAGGGAAGAACACTGAAGCTTTCTTT
TRBV5-6	TRBD1	-	TRBJ1-2	CASSLDRGQTISYGYTF	TGTGCCAGCAGCTTGGACAGGGGACAAACGATTTCCTATGGCTACACCTTC
TRBV18	TRBD1	-	TRBJ2-1	CASSPTGFYNEQFF	TGTGCCAGCTCACCGACAGGGTTCTACAATGAGCAGTTCTTC
TRBV27	TRBD1	-	TRBJ2-7	CASSQDRANEQYF	TGTGCCAGCAGTCAGGACAGGGCCAACGAGCAGTACTTC
TRBV19	-	-	TRBJ2-7	CASSIGQNYEQYF	TGTGCCAGTAGTATAGGACAGAACTACGAGCAGTACTTC
TRBV6-6	-	-	TRBJ2-5	CASSYRLTGRIETQYF	TGTGCCAGCAGTTACAGACTCACAGGGAGGATAGAGACCCAGTACTTC
TRBV5-6	TRBD1	-	TRBJ2-3	CASSRSYRGPLDTQYF	TGTGCCAGCAGTCGATCCTACAGGGGGCCCTTAGATACGCAGTATTTT
TRBV5-1	-	-	TRBJ2-3	CASSLAYRGDPSTDTQYF	TGCGCCAGCAGCTTGGCCTATCGAGGAGACCCAAGCACAGATACGCAGTATTTT
TRBV6-5	-	-	TRBJ1-3	CASRRYSGNTIYF	TGTGCCAGCAGGAGATACTCTGGAAACACCATATATTTT